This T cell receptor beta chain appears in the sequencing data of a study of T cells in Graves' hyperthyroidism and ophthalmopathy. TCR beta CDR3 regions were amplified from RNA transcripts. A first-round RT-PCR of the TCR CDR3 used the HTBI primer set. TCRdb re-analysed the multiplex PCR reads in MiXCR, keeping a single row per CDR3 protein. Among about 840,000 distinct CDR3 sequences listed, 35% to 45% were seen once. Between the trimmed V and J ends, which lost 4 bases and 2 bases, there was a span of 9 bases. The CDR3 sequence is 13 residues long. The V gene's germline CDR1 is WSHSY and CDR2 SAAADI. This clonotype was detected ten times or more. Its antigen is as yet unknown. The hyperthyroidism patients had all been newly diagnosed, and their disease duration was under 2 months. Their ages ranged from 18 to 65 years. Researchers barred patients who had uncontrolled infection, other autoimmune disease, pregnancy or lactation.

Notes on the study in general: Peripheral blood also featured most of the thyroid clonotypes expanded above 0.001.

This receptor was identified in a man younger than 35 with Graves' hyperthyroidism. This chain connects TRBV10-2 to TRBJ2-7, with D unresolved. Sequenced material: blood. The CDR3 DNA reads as TGCGCCAGCAGTGTTGTCAGCACCTACGAGCAGTACTTC. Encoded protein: CASSVVSTYEQYF.